Listed below are T cell receptor beta chains from one sample, sequenced in a study of blood T cell repertoires in COVID-19. Clones were read by immunoSEQ multiplex PCR, and TCRdb kept only the in-frame ones, dropping some. The sample contains about 240,000 clones, over 80% of which appear only once. The sequenced material came from peripheral blood. The receptors derive from a woman aged 55-70 years with active or convalescent COVID-19. Both conserved end residues are part of each CDR3. A D gene is named only where the DNA matches it firmly. The size of a clone is reported for some rows only, either as once, few or many, or as a class for expanded clones.

J gene	clone size	V gene	D gene	CDR3 length	CDR3 protein	CDR3 DNA
TRBJ1-2	.	TRBV24-1	.	11	CASAGDYGYTF	TGTGCCTCTGCGGGTGACTATGGCTACACCTTC
TRBJ1-1	.	TRBV18	TRBD1	15	CASSPTGGSGTEAFF	TGTGCCAGCTCGCCTACAGGGGGCTCGGGCACTGAAGCTTTCTTT
TRBJ1-1	once	TRBV14	TRBD1	15	CASSQVRGLNTEAFF	TGTGCCAGCAGCCAAGTCAGGGGGCTGAACACTGAAGCTTTCTTT
TRBJ2-2	.	TRBV18	.	15	CASSPLGASTGELFF	TGTGCCAGCTCACCGCTGGGGGCGAGCACCGGGGAGCTGTTTTTT
TRBJ1-2	.	TRBV6-5	.	12	CASRYTGSGYTF	TGTGCCAGCAGATACACAGGGTCTGGCTACACCTTC
TRBJ1-2	.	TRBV7-2	.	14	CASSSTGLKKGYTF	TGTGCCAGCAGCAGTACAGGGTTGAAGAAGGGCTACACCTTC
TRBJ1-1	.	TRBV5-4	.	16	CASSLGGGALNTEAFF	TGTGCCAGCAGCTTGGGGGGGGGCGCTTTGAACACTGAAGCTTTCTTT
TRBJ2-5	.	TRBV5-5	.	13	CASSLAFLETQYF	TGTGCCAGCAGCTTGGCCTTCCTGGAGACCCAGTACTTC
TRBJ2-1	.	TRBV11-2	TRBD2	15	CASSLYRLGGNEQFF	TGTGCCAGCAGCCTCTACCGTCTGGGGGGGAATGAGCAGTTCTTC
TRBJ2-5	.	TRBV10-2	.	12	CASSRQQETQYF	TGCGCCAGCAGCAGGCAGCAAGAGACCCAGTACTTC